One sample yielded the 20 T cell receptor beta chains listed below, sequenced in a study of lymphopenia after photon versus proton radiotherapy. The table came from immunoSEQ multiplex PCR; TCRdb's copy has only in-frame clones and leaves some out. Among 45,000 to 65,000 clones listed, around 82% were seen once. The source material was peripheral blood, sampled from a patient treated with photon-based radiotherapy. These receptors were collected from a man between 50 and 59 years old with gastric cancer.

The chain has TRBV7-8 and TRBJ2-7; D may be TRBD2 (5 bases). The CDR3 loop spans 16 amino acids. Trimming took off 0 bases at V and 1 base at J, with 13 bases between the two ends. Per germline, CDR1 SGHVS and CDR2 FQNEAQ. This CDR3 reads CASSLADPSGSYEQYF. The CDR3 region has the DNA TGTGCCAGCAGCTTAGCCGACCCCTCGGGGTCCTACGAGCAGTACTTC.

This chain connects TRBV7-2 to TRBJ1-1; 8 bases map to TRBD1. Germline lookup yields CDR1 SGHTA and CDR2 FQGNSA. This CDR3 is 14 amino acids long. After removal of 6 bases from V and 4 bases from J, the junction contained 7 bases not matched to a gene. The chain's CDR3 is CASSSQGASTEAFF. As DNA, the CDR3 is TGTGCCAGCAGTTCCCAGGGGGCGAGCACTGAAGCTTTCTTT.

This clone was picked up one time. The chain has TRBV25-1 and TRBJ2-7; 9 nucleotides agree with TRBD2. Looked up from germline, CDR1 is MGHDK and CDR2 is SYGVNS. This CDR3 has 16 residues. Germline trimming cut 2 bases from V and 6 bases from J; bases unmatched to any gene: 11. The CDR3 nucleotides are TGTGCCAGCAGTGAAGGGGGCGGGAGGGCTTGGGGCGAGCAGTACTTC. Translation: CASSEGGGRAWGEQYF.

V is TRBV5-6 and J is TRBJ2-7; D assignment may be TRBD1 or TRBD2 (5 bases each). Looked up from germline, CDR1 is SGHDT and CDR2 is YYEEEE. The CDR3 runs to 15 residues. Trimming stripped 4 bases from V and 4 bases from J, with 18 bases between. The CDR3 nucleotides are TGTGCCAGCAGCCCGGACGGGGCCCCTAATTACGAGCAGTACTTC. Its translation is CASSPDGAPNYEQYF.

V is TRBV5-1 and J is TRBJ2-4; D may match TRBD1 or TRBD2 (5 bases each). The germline CDR1 and CDR2 sequences are SGHRS and YFSETQ. The length of the CDR3 is 12 residues. V lost 0 bases and J lost 14, with 12 bases in between. The DNA for the CDR3 is TGCGCCAGCAGCTTGGACGGGGCTGAGGAGTACTTC. Amino acids: CASSLDGAEEYF.

The rearrangement links TRBV29-1 to TRBJ2-1, with unresolved D. Trimming pared 2 bases from V and 0 bases from J, leaving 14 bases between. The CDR3 loop spans 16 amino acids. Germline CDR1 SQVTM, CDR2 ANQGSEA. CDR3 in amino acids: CSVESAVASSYNEQFF. In nucleotides, the CDR3 is TGCAGCGTTGAATCGGCGGTAGCTAGCTCCTACAATGAGCAGTTCTTC.

The chain recombines TRBV15 with TRBJ2-2, with D unclear. CDR1 is LNHNV and CDR2 is YYDKDF in the germline V gene (reference sequence). V lost 0 bases and J lost 7, with 3 bases in between. The CDR3 is 12 residues long. CDR3 amino acids: CATSRDDGELFF. The CDR3 bases are TGTGCCACCAGCAGAGATGACGGGGAGCTGTTTTTT.

This chain connects TRBV7-9 to TRBJ2-1; 10 nucleotides match TRBD1. This CDR3 comprises 12 residues. Germline-derived CDR1 and CDR2 are SEHNR and FQNEAQ (reference sequence). Losses at the gene ends were 3 bases for V and 11 bases for J; bases not matched to a gene: 1. The chain's CDR3 is CASSFDRGQQFF. Written as DNA, the CDR3 is TGTGCCAGCAGCTTCGACAGGGGGCAGCAGTTCTTC.

Details on this clone: Other nucleotide sequences from this sample produce the same CDR3. V gene TRBV18 combines with J gene TRBJ1-4, with a weak D call TRBD1 (6 bases). The CDR3 loop spans 13 amino acids. The germline V and J ends were trimmed by 4 bases and 5 bases, with 8 bases remaining between them. Germline CDR1 is KGHSH and CDR2 is LQKENI. The CDR3 region has the DNA TGTGCCAGCTCACTAGGACAGAATGAAAAACTGTTTTTT. It specifies CASSLGQNEKLFF.

This chain joins TRBV10-3 and TRBJ1-2; D is possibly TRBD1 (5 bases). Looked up from germline, CDR1 is ENHRY and CDR2 is SYGVKD. This CDR3 is built from 14 residues. V was clipped by 2 bases and J by 4 bases, with 11 bases between them. CDR3 in DNA: TGTGCCATCAGTGAGATAGGGGAAGTCTATGGCTACACCTTC. Its translation: CAISEIGEVYGYTF.

CDR3 loop: CAISGSRDPSGELFF. In nucleotides, the CDR3 is TGTGCCATCAGTGGATCCCGGGACCCCTCCGGGGAGCTGTTTTTT. The gene calls are TRBV10-3 and TRBJ2-2; D tentatively fits TRBD1 or TRBD2 (5 bases each). Trimming left V 4 bases short and J 6 bases short, with 15 bases between. Germline CDR1 and CDR2: ENHRY and SYGVKD. The CDR3 consists of 15 residues.

The genes are TRBV30 and TRBJ1-1; perhaps TRBD1 as D (6 bases). The V gene's germline CDR1 is GTSNPN and CDR2 SVGIG (reference sequence). The CDR3 is 15 amino acids. Trimming removed 0 bases from V and 1 base from J, with 12 bases in between. The CDR3 DNA follows: TGTGCCTGGAGTGTACGGAGGGGGAGGAACACTGAAGCTTTCTTT. Amino acids: CAWSVRRGRNTEAFF.

Here the CDR3 reads CASSRSGNSYEQYF. CDR3 nucleotide sequence: TGTGCCAGCAGTCGCTCAGGGAACTCCTACGAGCAGTACTTC. The V gene is TRBV4-2, the J gene TRBJ2-5; TRBD1 is a possible D gene (5 bases). The last part of the DNA fits TRBJ2-7 better; the J call may be wrong. Germline CDR1 and CDR2: LGHNA and YNFKEQ. CDR3 length: 14 amino acids.

The chain couples TRBV19 to TRBJ1-4; perhaps TRBD1 as D (6 bases). Per germline, CDR1 LNHDA and CDR2 SQIVND (reference sequence). Trimming stripped 6 bases from V and 6 bases from J, with 17 bases between. This CDR3 contains 15 residues. CDR3 sequence reads: CASSTAHREYEKLFF. Here the CDR3 DNA reads TGTGCCAGTAGCACAGCTCACAGGGAGTATGAAAAACTGTTTTTT.

This clone was seen just once. The chain couples TRBV30 to TRBJ2-5; possible D gene TRBD2, 6 bases. The better agreement between TRBJ2-7 and the DNA end casts doubt on the J call. The CDR3 is made up of 13 amino acids. Germline V lookup: CDR1 GTSNPN, CDR2 SVGIG (reference sequence). The CDR3 reads CAWGYGGIYEQYF. Written as DNA, the CDR3 is TGTGCCTGGGGGTATGGGGGGATCTACGAGCAGTACTTC.

This rearrangement joins TRBV6-1 to TRBJ2-2; possible D gene TRBD1, 6 bases. The CDR3 runs to 13 residues. V lost 10 bases and J 2 bases, leaving 11 bases between the germline ends. The germline V gene has CDR1 MNHNS and CDR2 SASEGT. CDR3 in DNA: TGTGCCACCAGGGGAAGAAACACCGGGGAGCTGTTTTTT. It translates to CATRGRNTGELFF.

This rearrangement joins TRBV14 to TRBJ1-1, with D unclear. Trimming shortened V by 5 bases and J by 5 bases, and 15 bases separated the two germline ends. The CDR3 spans 14 residues. Per the germline V gene, CDR1 is SGHDN and CDR2 is FVKESK. CDR3 protein: CASSFPGRETEAFF. In DNA form, the CDR3 reads TGTGCCAGCAGCTTTCCCGGGAGGGAGACTGAAGCTTTCTTT. The full variable domain, its missing parts supplied by reference TRBV14 and TRBJ1-1, is EAGVTQFPSHSVIEKGQTVTLRCDPISGHDNLYWYRRVMGKEIKFLLHFVKESKQDESGMPNNRFLAERTGGTYSTLKVQPAELEDSGVYFCASSFPGRETEAFFGQGTRLTVV.

The V call is TRBV15, the J call TRBJ2-2; 12 bases fit TRBD2. V dropped 6 bases and J dropped 5; count of bases not matched to a gene: 4. Germline V gene sequence: CDR1 LNHNV, CDR2 YYDKDF (reference sequence). CDR3 length: 15 residues. The CDR3 nucleotides are TGTGCCACCAGACGGCTAGCGGGAGGGACCGGGGAGCTGTTTTTT. Translation gives CATRRLAGGTGELFF. Filled out from reference TRBV15 and TRBJ2-2, the complete variable domain reads DAMVIQNPRYQVTQFGKPVTLSCSQTLNHNVMYWYQQKSSQAPKLLFHYYDKDFNNEADTPDNFQSRRPNTSFCFLDIRSPGLGDTAMYLCATRRLAGGTGELFFGEGSRLTVL.

The chain recombines TRBV7-2 with TRBJ2-7, with TRBD1 as a possible D gene (6 bases). The V end lost 3 bases, the J end lost 3 bases, and 9 bases lay between the germline ends. CDR1 SGHTA and CDR2 FQGNSA come from the germline V gene. The CDR3 consists of 13 residues. In DNA form, the CDR3 reads TGTGCCAGCAGCTTCGACAGGATCTACGAGCAGTACTTC. Its protein is CASSFDRIYEQYF.

The chain has TRBV7-3 and TRBJ1-1; a possible D gene is TRBD1 (5 bases). Germline CDR1 reads SGHTA; CDR2 reads FQGTGA. The V gene lost 3 bases and the J gene lost 1 base, with 6 bases spanning the gap. The CDR3 is 13 residues long. Here the CDR3 reads CASSFTGNTEAFF. The CDR3 nucleotides are TGTGCCAGCAGCTTCACAGGGAACACTGAAGCTTTCTTT.